This T cell receptor beta chain was found in a study of STAT5B mutations in CD4+ large granular lymphocyte leukemia. This clone has a handful of counts. Its antigen is unidentified. Assay used: immunoSEQ multiplex PCR; TCRdb lists only in-frame clones, some missing. The sample has 22,000 or so clones, about four fifths seen once. Study conclusions and caveats: Patient CD4-sorted repertoires looked more clonal than healthy CD4+ repertoires, even without putative leukemic clones. Higher CD4+ than CD8+ T-LGLL clonality might reflect small sample size. Roughly a quarter of private leukemic clonotypes occurred rarely in other patients' non-leukemic repertoires.

This CDR3 contains 11 residues. CDR1 is MGHRA and CDR2 is YSYEKL in the germline V gene. V lost 6 bases to trimming and J lost 7 bases, with 6 bases between them. Control samples were healthy donors' buffy coats. The receptor was derived from a human donor in good health. The chain couples TRBV4-1 to TRBJ1-4; D not certain. The sample consisted of CD4+ T cells from blood buffy coats. The chain's CDR3 is CASRDLEKLFF. The CDR3 region has the DNA TGCGCCAGCAGAGACCTTGAAAAACTGTTTTTT.